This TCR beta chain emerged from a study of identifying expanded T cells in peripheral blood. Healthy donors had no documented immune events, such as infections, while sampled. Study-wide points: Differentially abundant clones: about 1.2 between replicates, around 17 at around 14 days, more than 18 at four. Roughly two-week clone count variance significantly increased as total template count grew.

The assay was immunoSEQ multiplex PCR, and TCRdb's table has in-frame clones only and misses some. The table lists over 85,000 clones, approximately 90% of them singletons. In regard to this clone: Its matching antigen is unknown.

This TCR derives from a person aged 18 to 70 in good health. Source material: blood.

CDR3 protein: CASSLRWSGLRYEQYF. CDR3 nucleotide sequence: TGTGCCAGCAGCTTAAGGTGGTCGGGGTTGCGATACGAGCAGTACTTC. The chain uses TRBV7-8 and TRBJ2-7; a weak D match, TRBD2 (5 bases). The length of the CDR3 is 16 residues. CDR1 and CDR2 from the germline V gene are SGHVS and FQNEAQ. With 2 bases removed from V and 4 bases from J, the gap between germline ends came to 18 bases.